The 23 T cell receptor beta chains given below trace back to one sample, sequenced in a study of beta chain features in type 1 diabetes. Expressed TCRB transcripts were sequenced, since all the RNA that had been isolated was reverse transcribed. Assay: immunoSEQ multiplex PCR; the TCRdb copy retains only in-frame clones and omits some. The table lists 200,000 to 250,000 clones, over 12% of them singletons. Material for sequencing was naive CD4+ T cells from blood. These receptors were obtained from a woman in her thirties or forties in good health.

This chain links TRBV6-6 with TRBJ2-7; TRBD1 aligns across 9 bases. There are 15 residues in the CDR3. Per germline, CDR1 MNHNY and CDR2 SVGAGI (reference sequence). Trimming removed 2 bases from V and 4 bases from J; junction bases left unmatched: 6. The CDR3 nucleotides are TGTGCCAGCAGTTACAGTGGGACAGGGAGTTACGAGCAGTACTTC. This translates into CASSYSGTGSYEQYF.

This clone appeared a few times. The V call is TRBV5-1, the J call TRBJ2-5; 9 bases agree with TRBD2. This CDR3 spans 17 amino acids. The V and J ends lost 4 bases and 1 base, in that order; junction bases with no gene match: 11. Looked up from germline, CDR1 is SGHRS and CDR2 is YFSETQ. CDR3 nucleotides: TGCGCCAGCAGCCAACGACTAGCGGTTGCTCGCCAAGAGACCCAGTACTTC. This translates into CASSQRLAVARQETQYF.

In the case of this clone: Other DNA sequences of this sample code for an identical CDR3. The chain joins TRBV6-5 to TRBJ2-7, with 9 bases that match TRBD1. The CDR3 extends over 15 amino acids. Per germline, CDR1 MNHEY and CDR2 SVGAGI. V shed 0 bases, J shed 3 bases, and the junction held 3 bases outside the gene matches. CDR3 sequence (DNA): TGTGCCAGCAGTTACTCAAGGGACAGGGTCTACGAGCAGTACTTC. This encodes CASSYSRDRVYEQYF.

This chain joins TRBV6-1 and TRBJ2-5; 9 bases align to TRBD1. Trimming cost V 6 bases and J 5 bases; bases outside gene matches: 10. The CDR3 consists of 15 residues. Germline V CDR1 and CDR2: MNHNS, SASEGT. CDR3: CASRPGTGIRETQYF. CDR3 sequence (DNA): TGTGCCAGCAGACCCGGGACAGGGATTAGGGAGACCCAGTACTTC.

V gene TRBV5-4 combines with J gene TRBJ2-3; 11 nucleotides align to TRBD2. The length of the CDR3 is 15 residues. Trimming cost V 4 bases and J 4 bases; bases outside gene matches: 5. Germline-derived CDR1 and CDR2 are SGHNT and YYREEE (reference sequence). Here the CDR3 reads CASSASGGFADTQYF. The CDR3 DNA follows: TGTGCCAGCAGCGCTAGCGGGGGGTTTGCAGATACGCAGTATTTT. Drawing the rest from reference TRBV5-4 and TRBJ2-3, the complete variable domain is ETGVTQSPTHLIKTRGQQVTLRCSSQSGHNTVSWYQQALGQGPQFIFQYYREEENGRGNFPPRFSGLQFPNYSSELNVNALELDDSALYLCASSASGGFADTQYFGPGTRLTVL.

This clone was seen a handful of times. The V gene is TRBV10-3, the J gene TRBJ2-5; 9 positions agree with TRBD2. CDR3 length: 14 amino acids. V dropped 6 bases and J dropped 3; count of bases not matched to a gene: 5. CDR1 ENHRY and CDR2 SYGVKD come from the germline V gene. CDR3 nucleotide sequence: TGTGCCATCAGAGATAGACTAGCGGAAGAGACCCAGTACTTC. Protein product: CAIRDRLAEETQYF.

Notes on this clone: This sample includes further DNA sequences coding for the same CDR3. The V call is TRBV2, the J call TRBJ2-7; no firm D call. The CDR3 length is 11 residues. Germline V gene sequence: CDR1 SNHLY, CDR2 FYNNEI. The V end lost 8 bases, the J end lost 0 bases, and 5 bases lay between the germline ends. The DNA of the CDR3 is TGTGCCAGCTCCTTCTCCTACGAGCAGTACTTC. This sequence encodes CASSFSYEQYF.

This clone occurred a few times. The chain recombines TRBV7-2 with TRBJ1-5; 11 bases agree with TRBD1. With 5 bases clipped from V and 9 bases from J, the junction kept 6 bases outside the gene matches. The CDR3 runs 14 residues. The germline gives CDR1 SGHTA, CDR2 FQGNSA. This CDR3 reads CASSPGTGGRPQHF. The CDR3 DNA sequence: TGTGCCAGCAGCCCCGGGACAGGGGGAAGGCCCCAGCATTTT.

The chain couples TRBV5-1 to TRBJ1-2; D not certain. Germline lookup yields CDR1 SGHRS and CDR2 YFSETQ. This CDR3 has 15 residues. The germline V and J ends were trimmed by 0 bases and 2 bases, with 11 bases remaining between them. The CDR3 protein is CASSLVGTENYGYTF. CDR3 nucleotides: TGCGCCAGCAGCTTGGTGGGTACAGAAAACTATGGCTACACCTTC.

This clone turned up a few times. V and J are TRBV5-1 and TRBJ2-2; 7 bases match TRBD1. Germline assignment: CDR1 SGHRS and CDR2 YFSETQ. This CDR3 spans 15 amino acids. J was trimmed by 4 bases and V by 4 bases; bases with no gene match: 7. In DNA, the CDR3 is TGCGCCAGCAGCGTCGGGACAGCTAGCACCGGGGAGCTGTTTTTT. Amino acid sequence: CASSVGTASTGELFF.

This clone occurred a few times. The V gene is TRBV5-1, the J gene TRBJ2-7; 9 positions agree with TRBD1. The germline V gene encodes CDR1 SGHRS and CDR2 YFSETQ. With 1 base clipped from V and 4 bases from J, the junction kept 9 bases outside the gene matches. This CDR3 contains 16 residues. The CDR3 loop reads CASSLKTGGISYEQYF. CDR3 nucleotides: TGCGCCAGCAGCTTGAAGACAGGGGGAATTTCGTACGAGCAGTACTTC.

The CDR3 DNA follows: TGTGCCAGCAGGCCCGGGACAGGTGGTCGGCAGCCCCAGCATTTT. This sequence encodes CASRPGTGGRQPQHF. This chain connects TRBV6-5 to TRBJ1-5; 8 bases fit TRBD1. Germline V gene data show CDR1 as MNHEY and CDR2 as SVGAGI. After removal of 6 bases from V and 7 bases from J, the junction contained 11 bases not matched to a gene. The CDR3 is 15 amino acids.

There are a few counts of this clone. V is TRBV10-3 and J is TRBJ1-1; TRBD1 matches 8 bases. CDR1 and CDR2 (germline): ENHRY, SYGVKD. V was clipped by 11 bases and J by 6 bases; unmatched bases: 2. The CDR3 covers 10 residues. CDR3 sequence reads: CALQGAEAFF. The CDR3 bases are TGTGCCCTACAGGGGGCTGAAGCTTTCTTT.

This clone showed up just a few times. This chain connects TRBV6-5 to TRBJ1-3; D not certain. V was trimmed by 5 bases and J by 0 bases, leaving 8 bases between them. CDR3 size: 14 residues. CDR1 and CDR2 from the germline V gene are MNHEY and SVGAGI. CDR3 protein: CASSIAHSGNTIYF. The DNA of the CDR3 is TGTGCCAGCAGTATAGCACACTCTGGAAACACCATATATTTT.

The chain links TRBV7-2 to TRBJ2-3, with 7 bases identical to TRBD2. The germline CDR1 and CDR2 sequences are SGHTA and FQGNSA. After removal of 1 base from V and 1 base from J, the junction contained 2 bases not matched to a gene. CDR3 size: 15 residues. The CDR3 DNA sequence: TGTGCCAGCAGCTTAGGTAGCGGGCGCACAGATACGCAGTATTTT. Protein product: CASSLGSGRTDTQYF.

The chain joins TRBV28 to TRBJ2-4, with TRBD1 matching 10 bases. The CDR3 consists of 17 residues. Germline V gives CDR1 MDHEN, CDR2 SYDVKM. Trimming removed 2 bases from V and 3 bases from J; junction bases left unmatched: 7. CDR3 region: CASSLTFGQGGKNIQYF. The CDR3 DNA is TGTGCCAGCAGTTTAACTTTCGGACAGGGGGGCAAAAACATTCAGTACTTC.

The sample holds a few counts of this clone. The J gene is TRBJ1-1, the V gene TRBV14, with 9 bases identical to TRBD1. V dropped 3 bases and J dropped 4; count of bases not matched to a gene: 15. The CDR3 loop spans 18 amino acids. CDR1 and CDR2 (germline): SGHDN, FVKESK. CDR3 coding DNA: TGTGCCAGCAGCCATCTCTTCTGGGACAGGGAGCGGGGCACTGAAGCTTTCTTT. This encodes CASSHLFWDRERGTEAFF.

The J gene is TRBJ2-7, the V gene TRBV5-1; 9 bases fit TRBD1. The CDR3 extends over 15 amino acids. Germline V gives CDR1 SGHRS, CDR2 YFSETQ. Trimming at V came to 0 bases and at J to 2 bases, leaving 3 bases not matched to a gene. The DNA for the CDR3 is TGCGCCAGCAGCTTGGGATGGGACAGGGCCTACGAGCAGTACTTC. It yields the protein CASSLGWDRAYEQYF.

The genes are TRBV5-1 and TRBJ2-3; TRBD2 matches at 12 bases. V was clipped by 2 bases and J by 2 bases; unmatched bases: 3. CDR1 and CDR2 from the germline V gene are SGHRS and YFSETQ. CDR3 length: 16 residues. The CDR3 DNA sequence: TGCGCCAGCAGCTTACTAGCGGGGGGATACACAGATACGCAGTATTTT. Amino acid sequence: CASSLLAGGYTDTQYF.

V is TRBV25-1 and J is TRBJ2-7, with 7 bases matching TRBD1. Germline-derived CDR1 and CDR2 are MGHDK and SYGVNS. The CDR3 covers 16 residues. J lost 8 bases, V lost 3 bases, and 16 bases had no gene match. The CDR3 bases are TGTGCCAGCAGTGAGGGCAGACAGGGCGGTACGATGAAGCAGTACTTC. Encoded protein: CASSEGRQGGTMKQYF.

In its sample, this clone was seen a few times. The rearrangement joins TRBV7-2 to TRBJ1-2, with D unclear. Germline V gene data show CDR1 as SGHTA and CDR2 as FQGNSA. V lost 5 bases, J lost 4 bases, and 14 bases lay in between. The CDR3 runs 14 residues. The CDR3, as DNA: TGTGCCAGCAGCCTCATGACTGATTCCTATGGCTACACCTTC. Its translation: CASSLMTDSYGYTF. Combining the CDR3 with reference TRBV7-2 and TRBJ1-2 gives the whole variable domain GAGVSQSPSNKVTEKGKDVELRCDPISGHTALYWYRQSLGQGLEFLIYFQGNSAPDKSGLPSDRFSAERTGGSVSTLTIQRTQQEDSAVYLCASSLMTDSYGYTFGSGTRLTVV.

In its sample, this clone was seen a few times. V usage is TRBV5-1 and J usage is TRBJ2-7; D may be TRBD1 (6 bases). V shed 5 bases and J shed 3 bases, with 12 bases lying between them. The length of the CDR3 is 13 residues. CDR1 and CDR2 (germline): SGHRS, YFSETQ. The CDR3 sequence: CASRRDKVYEQYF. CDR3 bases: TGCGCCAGCAGACGGGACAAGGTCTACGAGCAGTACTTC.

This clone has more than one count but fewer than ten. The chain couples TRBV6-1 to TRBJ1-5; 7 bases align to TRBD1. Germline V CDR1 and CDR2: MNHNS, SASEGT. This CDR3 has 14 residues. After removal of 6 bases from V and 1 base from J, the junction contained 3 bases not matched to a gene. The CDR3, as DNA: TGTGCCAGCAGGAAGACAGGGAGCAATCAGCCCCAGCATTTT. This translates into CASRKTGSNQPQHF.